The 21 T cell receptor beta chains below come from one sample, sequenced in a study of low-dose radiotherapy and immunotherapy resistance in tumors. Gene-specific TRAV and TRBV primers were used for first-strand cDNA, covering alpha and beta chains. The authors ran roughly 20 PCR cycles to amplify TCRs with a constant-region primer and V-primer adapter. TCRdb passed the reads through MiXCR, listing each CDR3 protein once. Of about 64,000 distinct CDR3 sequences in the sample, about 25% were seen once. Described time point: before trial treatment. The source material was PBMCs, sampled before treatment. These receptors were obtained from a male donor with rectosigmoid adenocarcinoma.

Ten or more counts support this clonotype. The gene calls are TRBV29-1 and TRBJ2-7, with D possibly being TRBD2 (5 bases). CDR1 and CDR2 from the germline V gene are SQVTM and ANQGSEA. V dropped 5 bases and J dropped 1 base, with 9 bases sitting between them. The CDR3 is 12 residues long. CDR3 DNA: TGCAGCGTTCAAGGACTGTCCTACGAGCAGTACTTC. Residues: CSVQGLSYEQYF.

This clonotype was counted at least ten times. J is TRBJ2-5 and V is TRBV12-3 or TRBV12-4; no clear D. Trimming shortened V by 5 bases and J by 0 bases, and 7 bases separated the two germline ends. The CDR3 has 13 amino acids. Written as DNA, the CDR3 is TGTGCCAGCAGTGATTTGAACCAAGAGACCCAGTACTTC. It codes for CASSDLNQETQYF.

This clonotype was seen a few times. This chain links TRBV28 with TRBJ2-1; no clear D gene. V dropped 6 bases and J dropped 8 bases, with 14 bases sitting between them. Looked up from germline, CDR1 is MDHEN and CDR2 is SYDVKM. This CDR3 region has 13 residues. CDR3 residues: CASRVESGDEQFF. The DNA of the CDR3 is TGTGCCAGCAGGGTAGAGAGTGGGGATGAGCAGTTCTTC. The full variable domain, in which reference TRBV28 and TRBJ2-1 provide the parts outside the CDR3, is DVKVTQSSRYLVKRTGEKVFLECVQDMDHENMFWYRQDPGLGLRLIYFSYDVKMKEKGDIPEGYSVSREKKERFSLILESASTNQTSMYLCASRVESGDEQFFGPGTRLTVL.

In this sample, this clonotype turned up many times. The chain has TRBV29-1 and TRBJ2-2, with D perhaps matching TRBD2 (5 bases). Trimming stripped 0 bases from V and 5 bases from J, with 7 bases between. CDR1 SQVTM and CDR2 ANQGSEA come from the germline V gene. This CDR3 is built from 13 residues. In DNA form, the CDR3 reads TGCAGCGTTGAAGATCGGACTACCGGGGAGCTGTTTTTT. This sequence encodes CSVEDRTTGELFF.

This clonotype was counted at least ten times. The chain combines TRBV7-2 with TRBJ1-1; 8 positions agree with TRBD1. Germline CDR1 SGHTA, CDR2 FQGNSA. V gave up 5 bases and J gave up 5 bases; unmatched junction bases: 1. This CDR3 region has 12 residues. CDR3 sequence: CASSRDRTEAFF. The CDR3 bases are TGTGCCAGCAGCCGGGACAGGACTGAAGCTTTCTTT.

This clonotype was observed many times. The J gene is TRBJ1-6, the V gene TRBV10-1; D uncertain. CDR1 and CDR2 from the germline V gene are WNHNN and SYGVQD (reference sequence). The CDR3 is 14 amino acids. V was pared by 5 bases and J by 7 bases, with 12 bases between. The CDR3 region is CASSKARKNSPLHF. The CDR3 DNA follows: TGCGCCAGCAGTAAGGCCAGGAAAAATTCACCCCTCCACTTT.

V gene TRBV6-1 combines with J gene TRBJ1-1, with a weak D call TRBD1 (6 bases). This CDR3 is 14 amino acids long. Germline values: CDR1 MNHNS, CDR2 SASEGT. V was pared by 3 bases and J by 5 bases, with 13 bases between. CDR3 protein: CASSDQTGQTEAFF. In nucleotides, the CDR3 is TGTGCCAGCAGTGATCAAACAGGGCAAACTGAAGCTTTCTTT.

The sample holds many counts of this clonotype. V is TRBV7-6 and J is TRBJ2-2; 7 nucleotides agree with TRBD1. V shed 4 bases and J 7 bases; nucleotides not matched to a gene: 3. This CDR3 comprises 13 residues. Germline values: CDR1 SGHVS, CDR2 FNYEAQ. The CDR3 protein is CASSYTGDGELFF. As DNA, the CDR3 is TGTGCCAGCAGCTATACAGGGGACGGGGAGCTGTTTTTT.

Turning to this clonotype: A far larger clone is a single base away, which makes a read error likely. The chain uses TRBV24-1 and TRBJ2-1; no firm D call. Trimming took off 5 bases at V and 10 bases at J, with 23 bases between the two ends. Germline values: CDR1 KGHDR, CDR2 SFDVKD. The CDR3 extends over 16 amino acids. The CDR3 spells CATSGSGQRSSYEQFF. For the CDR3, the DNA is TGTGCCACCAGTGGCTCCGGGCAGCGAAGCTCCTACGAGCAGTTCTTC.

The table lists this clonotype with many counts. This rearrangement joins TRBV25-1 to TRBJ1-5, with TRBD1 identical over 7 bases. The junction had 3 bases not matched to a gene; V was cut back by 7 bases and J by 6 bases. The germline V gene has CDR1 MGHDK and CDR2 SYGVNS. The CDR3 is 12 amino acids. The chain's CDR3 is CASTQGGQPQHF. Written as DNA, the CDR3 is TGTGCCAGCACCCAGGGGGGTCAGCCCCAGCATTTT.

This clonotype has ten or more counts. V gene TRBV4-3 combines with J gene TRBJ1-6; TRBD1 might be the D (6 bases). Germline V CDR1 and CDR2: LGHNA, YSLEER. This CDR3 has 17 residues. The germline V and J ends were trimmed by 1 base and 3 bases, with 13 bases remaining between them. The CDR3 DNA is TGCGCCAGCAGCCAAGGAGGCGGACAGTACTATAATTCACCCCTCCACTTT. It specifies CASSQGGGQYYNSPLHF.

By proportion, this clonotype is medium-sized. The chain couples TRBV6-2 or TRBV6-3 to TRBJ1-5; D ambiguous. Between the trimmed V and J ends, which lost 6 bases and 6 bases, there was a span of 12 bases. Germline values: CDR1 MNHEY, CDR2 SVGEGT. CDR3 length equals 13 residues. Here the CDR3 DNA reads TGTGCCAGCAGGGACCCTGGACGTCAGCCCCAGCATTTT. This codes for CASRDPGRQPQHF.

The table lists this clonotype with many counts. The V and J genes are TRBV12-3 or TRBV12-4 and TRBJ2-6; D is ambiguous. Trimming cost V 11 bases and J 4 bases, with 9 bases left between them. The length of the CDR3 is 12 residues. CDR3 DNA sequence: TGTGCCGGCACCTTCGGGGCCAACGTCCTGACTTTC. Translation gives CAGTFGANVLTF.

The chain uses TRBV29-1 and TRBJ2-5, with a possible D match to TRBD1 (6 bases). The V and J ends lost 1 base and 5 bases respectively, with 8 bases between them. Germline lookup yields CDR1 SQVTM and CDR2 ANQGSEA. The CDR3 runs to 12 residues. CDR3 in amino acids: CSVEVGAETQYF. The CDR3 region has the DNA TGCAGCGTTGAAGTGGGGGCTGAGACCCAGTACTTC.

By frequency in the sample, this clonotype is medium-sized (0.01 to 0.1%). In DNA form, the CDR3 reads TGTGCCAGCAGCCGCAGCCGGGACAGGGGTCTCGAGACCCAGTACTTC. Its protein is CASSRSRDRGLETQYF. This chain uses TRBV28 with TRBJ2-5, with TRBD1 matching 10 bases. With 6 bases clipped from V and 5 bases from J, the junction kept 12 bases outside the gene matches. The germline V gene has CDR1 MDHEN and CDR2 SYDVKM. The CDR3 loop spans 16 amino acids.

This clonotype was found many times. The V and J genes are TRBV18 and TRBJ2-5; D possibly corresponds to TRBD2 (5 bases). V gave up 0 bases and J gave up 4 bases, with 24 bases separating them. The germline CDR1 and CDR2 sequences are KGHSH and LQKENI. The CDR3 covers 19 residues. The CDR3 DNA reads TGTGCCAGCTCACCACCGAGGCTAGCTACCCCTTCTCGAACAGAGACCCAGTACTTC. It codes for CASSPPRLATPSRTETQYF.

This clonotype came up a few times. V is TRBV19 and J is TRBJ2-1, with 9 bases matching TRBD2. CDR1 and CDR2 (germline): LNHDA, SQIVND (reference sequence). V was pared by 8 bases and J by 6 bases, with 8 bases of the junction left unmatched. The CDR3 loop spans 14 amino acids. CDR3 sequence reads: CASSPWTSANEQFF. As DNA, the CDR3 is TGTGCCAGTTCCCCCTGGACTAGCGCCAATGAGCAGTTCTTC.

This clonotype was recorded once. This sequence joins TRBV20-1 and TRBJ2-1, with D possibly called TRBD1 or TRBD2 (5 bases each). V was shortened by 6 bases and J by 1 base, with 16 bases between the two germline ends. CDR1 is DFQATT and CDR2 is SNEGSKA in the germline V gene (reference sequence). CDR3 size: 15 residues. The CDR3 sequence: CSAPRGLLSYNEQFF. As DNA, the CDR3 is TGCAGTGCCCCGAGGGGTCTTTTGTCCTACAATGAGCAGTTCTTC.

In this sample, this clonotype turned up many times. This rearrangement joins TRBV2 to TRBJ2-5; D might be TRBD1 (6 bases). Trimming pared 1 base from V and 6 bases from J, leaving 15 bases between. Germline loops: CDR1 SNHLY, CDR2 FYNNEI. The CDR3 loop spans 15 amino acids. As DNA, the CDR3 is TGTGCCAGCAGTGAAGTGCAGGGGCCAGGGCAGACCCAGTACTTC. This sequence encodes CASSEVQGPGQTQYF.

This clonotype was recorded at least ten times. The CDR3 nucleotides read TGTGCCAGCAGCGTAACCCAGGAATTCGGCGGCTACACCTTC. This codes for CASSVTQEFGGYTF. This chain uses TRBV9 with TRBJ1-2; D not resolved. CDR1 and CDR2 (germline): SGDLS, YYNGEE. V lost 1 base to trimming and J lost 8 bases, with 15 bases between them. This CDR3 region has 14 residues.

This clonotype was counted many times. The rearrangement joins TRBV3-1 to TRBJ2-7, with D maybe TRBD1 (6 bases). From germline, CDR1 is LGHDT and CDR2 YNNKEL (reference sequence). The V end lost 1 base, the J end lost 4 bases, and 14 bases lay between the germline ends. This CDR3 comprises 15 residues. In DNA form, the CDR3 reads TGTGCCAGCAGCCAAGGAGCGCGACAGGCTTACGAGCAGTACTTC. This sequence encodes CASSQGARQAYEQYF.